Presented here are 21 T cell receptor beta chains from one specimen sequenced in a study of blood T cell repertoires in COVID-19. Some clones are missing from TCRdb's copy, which holds only in-frame ones; the method was immunoSEQ multiplex PCR. This repertoire shows 200,000 to 300,000 clones, over 75% found once; its top ten account for approximately 9.6%. Sequenced sample: PBMCs or T cells enriched from blood (not recorded which). The receptors here all came from a woman between 45 and 60 years old with acute COVID-19.

V usage is TRBV27 and J usage is TRBJ1-5, with TRBD1 as a possible D gene (5 bases). Trimming pared 5 bases from V and 7 bases from J, leaving 15 bases between. The CDR3 consists of 14 residues. Per the germline V gene, CDR1 is MNHEY and CDR2 is SMNVEV (reference sequence). The CDR3 nucleotides are TGTGCCAGCAGTGTAACAGGCGTGAACCAGCCCCAGCATTTT. This translates into CASSVTGVNQPQHF.

The chain combines TRBV7-2 with TRBJ1-3, with TRBD1 identical over 7 bases. Germline V CDR1 and CDR2: SGHTA, FQGNSA. This CDR3 region has 17 residues. V lost 5 bases to trimming and J lost 0 bases; unmatched junction nucleotides: 10. In nucleotides, the CDR3 is TGTGCCAGCAGCCGGTACCGGGACAGCAGCTCTGGAAACACCATATATTTT. This gives the protein CASSRYRDSSSGNTIYF.

This chain connects TRBV10-3 to TRBJ1-1; unclear D gene. Germline V CDR1 and CDR2: ENHRY, SYGVKD. With 7 bases removed from V and 4 bases from J, the gap between germline ends came to 13 bases. The CDR3 has 13 amino acids. The CDR3 reads CAITTSRGTEAFF. The CDR3 DNA follows: TGTGCCATCACGACCTCCCGGGGCACTGAAGCTTTCTTT.

This chain links TRBV4-1 with TRBJ1-2, with unresolved D. V was cut by 4 bases and J by 1 base, with 7 bases left in between. The CDR3 extends over 13 amino acids. The V gene's germline CDR1 is MGHRA and CDR2 YSYEKL. CDR3 sequence (DNA): TGCGCCAGCAGCCTTGACATTAACTATGGCTACACCTTC. This translates into CASSLDINYGYTF.

The rearrangement joins TRBV5-1 to TRBJ1-1; D is unclear. The CDR3 consists of 14 residues. The V gene's germline CDR1 is SGHRS and CDR2 YFSETQ. With 1 base removed from V and 1 base from J, the gap between germline ends came to 8 bases. The CDR3 DNA is TGCGCCAGCAGCTTGCACCCGGGGAACACTGAAGCTTTCTTT. Translation: CASSLHPGNTEAFF. Full variable domain (outside the CDR3, taken from reference TRBV5-1 and TRBJ1-1): KAGVTQTPRYLIKTRGQQVTLSCSPISGHRSVSWYQQTPGQGLQFLFEYFSETQRNKGNFPGRFSGRQFSNSRSEMNVSTLELGDSALYLCASSLHPGNTEAFFGQGTRLTVV.

The J gene is TRBJ2-1, the V gene TRBV7-7, with TRBD1 matching over 8 bases. The CDR3 covers 13 residues. J lost 8 bases, V lost 3 bases, and 3 bases had no gene match. CDR1 is SSHAT and CDR2 is FNYEAQ in the germline V gene (reference sequence). The CDR3 is CASSLDRDDEQFF. CDR3 bases: TGTGCCAGCAGCTTGGACAGGGACGATGAGCAGTTCTTC.

The V and J genes are TRBV18 and TRBJ1-6; D is unresolved. V lost 6 bases to trimming and J lost 10 bases, with 13 bases between them. This CDR3 comprises 13 residues. Germline CDR1 reads KGHSH; CDR2 reads LQKENI. CDR3 in DNA: TGTGCCAGCTCGCCAGGAAGGGAGTCACCCCTCCACTTT. Its translation: CASSPGRESPLHF.

The rearrangement links TRBV4-3 to TRBJ1-2, with 7 bases matching TRBD1. J was trimmed by 5 bases and V by 1 base; bases with no gene match: 7. The V gene's germline CDR1 is LGHNA and CDR2 YSLEER. The CDR3 length is 15 residues. CDR3 residues: CASSQVQGSKYGYTF. CDR3 bases: TGCGCCAGCAGCCAAGTACAGGGGAGTAAGTATGGCTACACCTTC.

V gene TRBV19 combines with J gene TRBJ1-1; no clear D gene. Germline V gene sequence: CDR1 LNHDA, CDR2 SQIVND (reference sequence). Deletions cut 1 base from V and 4 bases from J, with 10 bases between. The CDR3 sequence is 14 residues long. Written as DNA, the CDR3 is TGTGCCAGTAGTATAGGGGCAGATGGCACTGAAGCTTTCTTT. Translating it yields CASSIGADGTEAFF.

The chain joins TRBV14 to TRBJ2-1, with 11 bases lining up with TRBD1. The V gene's germline CDR1 is SGHDN and CDR2 FVKESK. V lost 4 bases and J lost 8; bases outside the gene matches: 16. This CDR3 is built from 18 residues. The DNA for the CDR3 is TGTGCCAGCAGCCTCCGGGACAGGGGGTCGGTGTCGGTCGATGAGCAGTTCTTC. Protein sequence: CASSLRDRGSVSVDEQFF. The whole variable domain, remainder taken from reference TRBV14 and TRBJ2-1, is EAGVTQFPSHSVIEKGQTVTLRCDPISGHDNLYWYRRVMGKEIKFLLHFVKESKQDESGMPNNRFLAERTGGTYSTLKVQPAELEDSGVYFCASSLRDRGSVSVDEQFFGPGTRLTVL.

Notes on this clone: Different DNA sequences within this sample yield the same CDR3. The chain links TRBV12-3 or TRBV12-4 to TRBJ1-2; D perhaps matches TRBD1 (5 bases). Trimming shortened V by 6 bases and J by 4 bases, and 9 bases separated the two germline ends. CDR3 size: 12 residues. CDR3 in DNA: TGTGCCAGCAGCTCGACAGCCTATGGCTACACCTTC. As protein: CASSSTAYGYTF.

This sequence joins TRBV9 and TRBJ2-3; 9 positions match TRBD1. Germline V gene lookup returns CDR1 SGDLS and CDR2 YYNGEE. J gave up 6 bases and V 2 bases, and 7 bases lay outside the gene matches. This CDR3 contains 15 residues. The CDR3, as DNA: TGTGCCAGCAGCGTCACAGGGGGCTTGTCGGATACGCAGTATTTT. It translates to CASSVTGGLSDTQYF.

A few counts support this clone. The chain recombines TRBV6-5 with TRBJ1-3; D is undetermined. Germline values: CDR1 MNHEY, CDR2 SVGAGI. This CDR3 is 14 amino acids long. Deletions cut 6 bases from V and 1 base from J, with 10 bases between. The CDR3 loop is CASRNPASGNTIYF. The DNA of the CDR3 is TGTGCCAGCAGGAACCCCGCGTCTGGAAACACCATATATTTT.

This sequence joins TRBV12-3 or TRBV12-4 and TRBJ1-1; 8 bases agree with TRBD1. This CDR3 has 13 amino acids. V shed 7 bases, J shed 4 bases, and the junction held 5 bases outside the gene matches. CDR3 in DNA: TGTGCCAGCAACCGGGACAGGTTCACTGAAGCTTTCTTT. Amino acid sequence: CASNRDRFTEAFF.

This sequence joins TRBV5-6 and TRBJ1-2, with 9 bases aligning to TRBD1. CDR3 length: 15 residues. Germline CDR1 is SGHDT and CDR2 is YYEEEE. The V segment lost 4 bases and the J segment 13 bases; nucleotides outside the gene matches: 17. Here the CDR3 reads CASSNRDRVISVPTF. The CDR3 DNA sequence: TGTGCCAGCAGCAACCGGGACAGGGTGATCTCAGTTCCCACCTTC.

J is TRBJ2-7 and V is TRBV14, with 9 bases that match TRBD1. Germline loops: CDR1 SGHDN, CDR2 FVKESK. J gave up 11 bases and V 5 bases, and 4 bases lay outside the gene matches. CDR3 length: 11 amino acids. As DNA, the CDR3 is TGTGCCAGCAGCAACGGGGACAGGGAGTACTTC. Translating it yields CASSNGDREYF.

This sequence joins TRBV2 and TRBJ1-2; 7 bases line up with TRBD1. The V segment lost 6 bases and the J segment 3 bases; nucleotides outside the gene matches: 13. The CDR3 runs to 16 residues. Germline lookup yields CDR1 SNHLY and CDR2 FYNNEI. CDR3 nucleotides: TGTGCCAGCAGAGACGCGCGCGGGACAGTATACTATGGCTACACCTTC. It codes for CASRDARGTVYYGYTF.

The rearrangement links TRBV11-2 to TRBJ1-3; D is unclear. V was trimmed by 0 bases and J by 0 bases, leaving 9 bases between them. The CDR3 spans 16 residues. Germline V gives CDR1 SGHAT, CDR2 FQNNGV. The CDR3 DNA reads as TGTGCCAGCAGCTTAGATCTAGACTACTCTGGAAACACCATATATTTT. Residues: CASSLDLDYSGNTIYF.

The chain is built from TRBV12-5 and TRBJ1-4; 9 bases agree with TRBD1. This CDR3 is built from 17 residues. Germline CDR1 and CDR2: LGHNT and FRNRAP. Germline trimming cut 1 base from V and 8 bases from J; bases unmatched to any gene: 11. Here the CDR3 DNA reads TGTGCTAGTGGTTTGGACCCAATCGGGACAGGGTCAGAAAAACTGTTTTTT. Translated: CASGLDPIGTGSEKLFF.

This clone appeared a single time. The chain recombines TRBV29-1 with TRBJ1-2; D is uncertain. Germline V gene lookup returns CDR1 SQVTM and CDR2 ANQGSEA. The CDR3 consists of 12 residues. V was shortened by 3 bases and J by 4 bases, with 9 bases between the two germline ends. CDR3 coding DNA: TGCAGCGTTGACCCCCCTCTCTATGGCTACACCTTC. Residues: CSVDPPLYGYTF.

The chain carries TRBV29-1 and TRBJ1-2, with 8 bases matching TRBD1. Unmatched junction bases numbered 7, after V lost 6 bases and J lost 1 base. The CDR3 has 14 residues. Germline CDR1 is SQVTM and CDR2 is ANQGSEA. The CDR3 here is CSVGPGQGNYGYTF. CDR3 DNA sequence: TGCAGCGTCGGCCCCGGACAGGGTAACTATGGCTACACCTTC.